The 25 T cell receptor beta chains below come from one sample, sequenced in a study of T cell repertoires in cytomegalovirus infection. TCRdb recomputed calls from the reads with MiXCR, one row per CDR3 protein. This sample has over 90,000 distinct CDR3 sequences; more than 15% occur once, and the top ten carry 8%. Material for sequencing was PBMCs. Source of these receptors: a human donor in good health (CMV status not recorded). Some clones in this sample may be carry-over from other donors' samples.

Many counts were recorded for this clonotype. The CDR3 loop reads CASSKTGRPTYEQYF. Written as DNA, the CDR3 is TGTGCCAGCAGTAAGACCGGGAGGCCGACCTACGAGCAGTACTTC. The J gene is TRBJ2-7, the V gene TRBV28; 7 nucleotides agree with TRBD2. Germline loops: CDR1 MDHEN, CDR2 SYDVKM. After removal of 5 bases from V and 2 bases from J, the junction contained 9 bases not matched to a gene. The CDR3 contains 15 residues.

The rearrangement links TRBV28 to TRBJ2-2; D call uncertain. V lost 7 bases and J 7 bases, leaving 22 bases between the germline ends. Germline assignment: CDR1 MDHEN and CDR2 SYDVKM. CDR3 length equals 16 residues. DNA of the CDR3: TGTGCCAGCACCTCGGTGGGTCCGATAGGTTACGGGGAGCTGTTTTTT. The encoded protein is CASTSVGPIGYGELFF.

V gene TRBV5-6 combines with J gene TRBJ2-2; no reliable D call. Germline V gene data show CDR1 as SGHDT and CDR2 as YYEEEE. Trimming stripped 1 base from V and 8 bases from J, with 6 bases between. The CDR3 totals 12 residues. The CDR3 region is CASSLSGGELFF. CDR3 nucleotides: TGTGCCAGCAGCTTGTCTGGGGGGGAGCTGTTTTTT. Together with reference TRBV5-6 and TRBJ2-2, the CDR3 gives the full variable domain: DAGVTQSPTHLIKTRGQQVTLRCSPKSGHDTVSWYQQALGQGPQFIFQYYEEEERQRGNFPDRFSGHQFPNYSSELNVNALLLGDSALYLCASSLSGGELFFGEGSRLTVL.

This clonotype has only a few counts. CDR3 nucleotide sequence: TGTGCCAGCAGTTTACCGACAGGGATGATCGAGCAGTACTTC. This encodes CASSLPTGMIEQYF. This rearrangement joins TRBV28 to TRBJ2-7; 7 bases line up with TRBD1. The CDR3 covers 14 residues. V lost 2 bases and J lost 6; bases outside the gene matches: 7. The germline CDR1 and CDR2 sequences are MDHEN and SYDVKM. Complete variable domain (other parts from reference TRBV28 and TRBJ2-7): DVKVTQSSRYLVKRTGEKVFLECVQDMDHENMFWYRQDPGLGLRLIYFSYDVKMKEKGDIPEGYSVSREKKERFSLILESASTNQTSMYLCASSLPTGMIEQYFGPGTRLTVT.

At least ten counts were recorded for this clonotype. The chain couples TRBV7-2 to TRBJ1-1; D perhaps matches TRBD1 (5 bases). V was cut by 2 bases and J by 2 bases, with 12 bases left in between. The V gene's germline CDR1 is SGHTA and CDR2 FQGNSA. This CDR3 is 15 amino acids long. The CDR3 region is CASSLMPGGNTEAFF. CDR3 DNA: TGTGCCAGCAGCTTAATGCCCGGGGGTAACACTGAAGCTTTCTTT.

This chain uses TRBV7-9 with TRBJ1-2; 11 bases match TRBD1. The CDR3 spans 14 residues. In germline, CDR1 is SEHNR, CDR2 FQNEAQ (reference sequence). V lost 7 bases to trimming and J lost 4 bases; unmatched junction nucleotides: 5. The CDR3: CASIGQGAVYGYTF. DNA of the CDR3: TGTGCCAGCATCGGACAGGGGGCGGTCTATGGCTACACCTTC.

A few counts support this clonotype. The genes are TRBV7-3 and TRBJ2-1; D is uncertain. This CDR3 is 15 amino acids long. Between the trimmed V and J ends, which lost 0 bases and 2 bases, there was a span of 8 bases. Germline V gives CDR1 SGHTA, CDR2 FQGTGA. CDR3 sequence reads: CASSLTSNPYNEQFF. The CDR3 DNA sequence: TGTGCCAGCAGCTTAACGAGCAATCCCTACAATGAGCAGTTCTTC.

This clonotype occurred a few times. As the CDR3 is not closed by the conserved phenylalanine or tryptophan, this likely results from a read error. Because the CDR3's place on the DNA is in doubt, the DNA is left out and the CDR3 is given as listed by TCRdb. This CDR3 reads CASSLSRDTQTGGL. This chain joins TRBV7-8 and TRBJ2-3; TRBD1, the table's D call, lacks a check against the DNA. Germline CDR1 reads SGHVS; CDR2 reads FQNEAQ. The CDR3 is 14 amino acids long, termini counted.

This clonotype was observed many times. The rearrangement uses TRBV7-6 and TRBJ1-2; tentative D call: TRBD1 (5 bases). Deletions cut 1 base from V and 1 base from J, with 10 bases between. The CDR3 is made up of 15 amino acids. Germline V gene data show CDR1 as SGHVS and CDR2 as FNYEAQ. CDR3 coding DNA: TGTGCCAGCAGCTTAGAAGGGGAGTTTAACTATGGCTACACCTTC. This sequence encodes CASSLEGEFNYGYTF.

Comments on this clonotype: Possible read error: a much larger clone is one base away. The V call is TRBV7-2, the J call TRBJ2-1; 10 bases map to TRBD2. The CDR3 runs to 15 residues. Germline V lookup: CDR1 SGHTA, CDR2 FQGNSA. The CDR3: CPSSLSGGAKNEQFF. The DNA of the CDR3 is TGTCCCAGCAGCCTCAGCGGGGGGGCGAAAAATGAGCAGTTCTTC.

The V and J genes are TRBV14 and TRBJ2-1; possible D gene TRBD1, 5 bases. CDR3 length: 12 residues. V was shortened by 1 base and J by 9 bases, with 7 bases between the two germline ends. Germline CDR1 and CDR2: SGHDN and FVKESK. CDR3 sequence reads: CASSQGRVEQFF. The CDR3 DNA reads as TGTGCCAGCAGCCAAGGCAGGGTTGAGCAGTTCTTC.

This clonotype was observed many times. The CDR3 nucleotides are TGCAGCGTTGGTACAACTAACTATGGCTACACCTTC. As protein: CSVGTTNYGYTF. The rearrangement uses TRBV29-1 and TRBJ1-2, with unresolved D. The ends were cut back, 4 bases at V and 0 bases at J, with 6 bases in the middle. CDR3 length equals 12 residues. Germline CDR1 is SQVTM and CDR2 is ANQGSEA. The full variable domain, its missing parts supplied by reference TRBV29-1 and TRBJ1-2, is SAVISQKPSRDICQRGTSLTIQCQVDSQVTMMFWYRQQPGQSLTLIATANQGSEATYESGFVIDKFPISRPNLTFSTLTVSNMSPEDSSIYLCSVGTTNYGYTFGSGTRLTVV.

The chain is built from TRBV7-2 and TRBJ2-3; 16 bases align to TRBD2. The V and J ends lost 3 bases and 4 bases, in that order; junction bases with no gene match: 10. CDR1 SGHTA and CDR2 FQGNSA come from the germline V gene. The length of the CDR3 is 19 residues. The chain's CDR3 is CASSFFLPGLAGGADTQYF. DNA for the CDR3: TGTGCCAGCAGCTTCTTCCTTCCGGGACTAGCGGGGGGGGCAGATACGCAGTATTTT.

This clonotype was observed at least ten times. This sequence joins TRBV10-3 and TRBJ1-4, with D hard to call. The CDR3 runs 12 residues. Trimming took 0 bases from V and 8 from J, leaving 4 bases between them. Germline-derived CDR1 and CDR2 are ENHRY and SYGVKD. CDR3 bases: TGTGCCATCAGTGAGTCAGAAGAAAAACTGTTTTTT. Encoded protein: CAISESEEKLFF.

Many counts were recorded for this clonotype. This chain joins TRBV7-3 and TRBJ1-1; 7 bases align to TRBD1. The junction had 4 bases not matched to a gene; V was cut back by 5 bases and J by 4 bases. Germline values: CDR1 SGHTA, CDR2 FQGTGA. CDR3 size: 13 residues. The CDR3 DNA reads TGTGCCAGCAGCCAGACAGGGAGCACTGAAGCTTTCTTT. This translates into CASSQTGSTEAFF. The full variable domain, with the rest looked up from reference TRBV7-3 and TRBJ1-1, is GAGVSQTPSNKVTEKGKYVELRCDPISGHTALYWYRQSLGQGPEFLIYFQGTGAADDSGLPNDRFFAVRPEGSVSTLKIQRTERGDSAVYLCASSQTGSTEAFFGQGTRLTVV.

Many counts were recorded for this clonotype. This chain links TRBV7-2 with TRBJ1-2, with TRBD1 matching over 8 bases. This CDR3 region has 18 residues. The germline gives CDR1 SGHTA, CDR2 FQGNSA. V lost 5 bases and J lost 5; bases outside the gene matches: 19. The CDR3 nucleotides read TGTGCCAGCAGCGCTCGCCTCGGGCAGGGGGCTCGTTGGTATGGCTACACCTTC. It encodes CASSARLGQGARWYGYTF. Filled out from reference TRBV7-2 and TRBJ1-2, the complete variable domain reads GAGVSQSPSNKVTEKGKDVELRCDPISGHTALYWYRQSLGQGLEFLIYFQGNSAPDKSGLPSDRFSAERTGGSVSTLTIQRTQQEDSAVYLCASSARLGQGARWYGYTFGSGTRLTVV.

This clonotype appeared many times. The chain carries TRBV7-2 and TRBJ1-1, with TRBD1 matching over 9 bases. The length of the CDR3 is 15 residues. From germline, CDR1 is SGHTA and CDR2 FQGNSA. J was trimmed by 1 base and V by 5 bases; bases with no gene match: 5. CDR3 residues: CASSIVGQGNTEAFF. In nucleotides, the CDR3 is TGTGCCAGCAGCATAGTGGGACAGGGGAACACTGAAGCTTTCTTT.

This clonotype occurred a few times. The rearrangement links TRBV7-9 to TRBJ1-4; 7 nucleotides line up with TRBD1. Losses at the gene ends were 3 bases for V and 3 bases for J; bases not matched to a gene: 7. This CDR3 contains 16 residues. The V gene's germline CDR1 is SEHNR and CDR2 FQNEAQ (reference sequence). The chain's CDR3 is CASSFRDSGPNEKLFF. Written as DNA, the CDR3 is TGTGCCAGCAGCTTCCGGGACAGCGGACCTAATGAAAAACTGTTTTTT.

This clonotype has at least ten counts. This sequence joins TRBV18 and TRBJ1-1; D remains ambiguous. This CDR3 is 16 amino acids long. V was trimmed by 2 bases and J by 0 bases, leaving 13 bases between them. Germline V gene lookup returns CDR1 KGHSH and CDR2 LQKENI. Here the CDR3 reads CASSPSIGGMNTEAFF. CDR3 sequence (DNA): TGTGCCAGCTCACCATCAATCGGCGGGATGAACACTGAAGCTTTCTTT. Together with reference TRBV18 and TRBJ1-1, the CDR3 gives the full variable domain: NAGVMQNPRHLVRRRGQEARLRCSPMKGHSHVYWYRQLPEEGLKFMVYLQKENIIDESGMPKERFSAEFPKEGPSILRIQQVVRGDSAAYFCASSPSIGGMNTEAFFGQGTRLTVV.

This clonotype has a count of ten or more. The chain has TRBV11-2 and TRBJ1-2; D might be TRBD1 (5 bases). The germline V gene has CDR1 SGHAT and CDR2 FQNNGV. V was clipped by 2 bases and J by 3 bases, with 19 bases between them. The CDR3 sequence is 17 residues long. The CDR3 sequence: CASSLRGASRGDYGYTF. The CDR3 bases are TGTGCCAGCAGCTTAAGAGGGGCCAGCCGGGGGGACTATGGCTACACCTTC.

By sample fraction, this clonotype is medium-sized. CDR3 amino acids: CASSFSGNGQPQHF. The CDR3 DNA is TGTGCCAGCAGTTTTTCGGGGAACGGTCAGCCCCAGCATTTT. J is TRBJ1-5 and V is TRBV12-3 or TRBV12-4; no clear D. CDR3 length: 14 residues. Between the trimmed V and J ends, which lost 3 bases and 6 bases, there was a span of 12 bases.

A few counts support this clonotype. The genes are TRBV20-1 and TRBJ1-4; perhaps TRBD1 as D (5 bases). V shed 3 bases and J shed 8 bases, with 19 bases lying between them. The germline V gene encodes CDR1 DFQATT and CDR2 SNEGSKA (reference sequence). CDR3 length: 15 residues. The CDR3 reads CSARPTGGVGEKLFF. Here the CDR3 DNA reads TGCAGTGCTAGGCCCACGGGAGGGGTTGGGGAAAAACTGTTTTTT.

This clonotype appeared many times. The chain has TRBV11-1 and TRBJ1-6; 10 bases are a match to TRBD1. The CDR3 length is 14 residues. The germline gives CDR1 SGHAT, CDR2 FQDESV (reference sequence). The ends lost 3 bases at V and 8 bases at J; junction bases unmatched: 1. This CDR3 reads CASSFGTGDSPLHF. The CDR3 nucleotides are TGTGCCAGCAGCTTTGGGACAGGGGATTCACCCCTCCACTTT. The full variable domain, in which reference TRBV11-1 and TRBJ1-6 provide the parts outside the CDR3, is EAEVAQSPRYKITEKSQAVAFWCDPISGHATLYWYRQILGQGPELLVQFQDESVVDDSQLPKDRFSAERLKGVDSTLKIQPAELGDSAMYLCASSFGTGDSPLHFGNGTRLTVT.

This clonotype was detected ten times or more. The chain employs TRBV7-8 and TRBJ2-4; D possibly corresponds to TRBD1 (5 bases). CDR3 length: 16 amino acids. Germline-derived CDR1 and CDR2 are SGHVS and FQNEAQ. V was trimmed by 4 bases and J by 0 bases, leaving 13 bases between them. Here the CDR3 DNA reads TGTGCCAGCAGCTCCATGGGGCATCTAGCCAAAAACATTCAGTACTTC. This translates into CASSSMGHLAKNIQYF.

This clonotype was found many times. This rearrangement joins TRBV7-2 to TRBJ2-3; D is ambiguous. Between the trimmed V and J ends, which lost 4 bases and 2 bases, there was a span of 10 bases. CDR3 length: 14 residues. Germline V gene data show CDR1 as SGHTA and CDR2 as FQGNSA. The CDR3 region has the DNA TGTGCCAGCAGCTCGGGCCTACACACAGATACGCAGTATTTT. Protein sequence: CASSSGLHTDTQYF.